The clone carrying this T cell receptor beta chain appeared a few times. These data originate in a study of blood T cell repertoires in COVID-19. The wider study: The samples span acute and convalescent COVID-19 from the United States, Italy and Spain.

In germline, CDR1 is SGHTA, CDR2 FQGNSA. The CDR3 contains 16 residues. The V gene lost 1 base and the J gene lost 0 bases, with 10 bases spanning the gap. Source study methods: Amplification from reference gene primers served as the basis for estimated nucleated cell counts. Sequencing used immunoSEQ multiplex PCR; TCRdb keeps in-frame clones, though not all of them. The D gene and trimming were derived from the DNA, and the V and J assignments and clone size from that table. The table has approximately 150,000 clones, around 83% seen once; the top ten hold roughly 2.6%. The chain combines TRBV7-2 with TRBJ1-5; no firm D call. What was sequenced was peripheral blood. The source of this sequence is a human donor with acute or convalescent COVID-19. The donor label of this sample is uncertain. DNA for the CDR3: TGTGCCAGCAGCTTAGGAGCCGTCTATAGCAATCAGCCCCAGCATTTT. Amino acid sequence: CASSLGAVYSNQPQHF.